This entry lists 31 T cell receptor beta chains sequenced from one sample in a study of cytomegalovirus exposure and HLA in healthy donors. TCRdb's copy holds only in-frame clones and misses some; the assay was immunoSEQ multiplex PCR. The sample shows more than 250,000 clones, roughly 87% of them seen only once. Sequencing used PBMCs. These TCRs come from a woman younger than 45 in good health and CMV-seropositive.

CDR3 DNA sequence: TGTGCCTGGAGTGTCGGGACCACGTACGAGCAGTACTTC. Its protein is CAWSVGTTYEQYF. The chain couples TRBV30 to TRBJ2-7; D possibly uses TRBD1 or TRBD2 (5 bases each). Germline CDR1 and CDR2: GTSNPN and SVGIG (reference sequence). Trimming removed 0 bases from V and 4 bases from J, with 10 bases in between. CDR3 length equals 13 residues.

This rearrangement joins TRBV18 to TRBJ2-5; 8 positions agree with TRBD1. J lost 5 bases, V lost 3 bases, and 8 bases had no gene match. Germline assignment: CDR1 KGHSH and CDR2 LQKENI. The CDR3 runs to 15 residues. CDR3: CASSPGQGGWETQYF. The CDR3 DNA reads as TGTGCCAGCTCACCCGGACAGGGAGGCTGGGAGACCCAGTACTTC.

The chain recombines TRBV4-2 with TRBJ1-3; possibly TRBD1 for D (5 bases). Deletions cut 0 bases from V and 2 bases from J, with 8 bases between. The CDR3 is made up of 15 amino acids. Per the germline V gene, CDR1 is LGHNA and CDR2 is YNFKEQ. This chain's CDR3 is CASSQDQGAGNTIYF. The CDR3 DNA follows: TGTGCCAGCAGCCAAGATCAGGGCGCTGGAAACACCATATATTTT.

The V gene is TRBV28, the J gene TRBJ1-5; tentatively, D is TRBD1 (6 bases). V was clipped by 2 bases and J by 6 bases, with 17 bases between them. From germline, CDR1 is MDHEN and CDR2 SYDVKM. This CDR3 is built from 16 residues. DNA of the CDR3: TGTGCCAGCAGTTTAGCCACAGGGTTTGGGACTCAGCCCCAGCATTTT. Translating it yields CASSLATGFGTQPQHF.

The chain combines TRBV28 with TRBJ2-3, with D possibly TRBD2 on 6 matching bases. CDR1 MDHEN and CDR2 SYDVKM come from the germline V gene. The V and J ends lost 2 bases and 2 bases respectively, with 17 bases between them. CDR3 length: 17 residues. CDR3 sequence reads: CASSLPPGSGYTDTQYF. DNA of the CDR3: TGTGCCAGCAGTTTACCCCCGGGTAGCGGTTACACAGATACGCAGTATTTT.

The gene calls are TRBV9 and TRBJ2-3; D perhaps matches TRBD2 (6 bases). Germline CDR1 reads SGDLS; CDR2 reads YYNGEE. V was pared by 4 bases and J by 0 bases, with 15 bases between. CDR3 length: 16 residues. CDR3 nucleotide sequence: TGTGCCAGCAGCCCCGGGAGCGGGTCTAGCACAGATACGCAGTATTTT. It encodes CASSPGSGSSTDTQYF. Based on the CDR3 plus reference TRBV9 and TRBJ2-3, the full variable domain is DSGVTQTPKHLITATGQRVTLRCSPRSGDLSVYWYQQSLDQGLQFLIQYYNGEERAKGNILERFSAQQFPDLHSELNLSSLELGDSALYFCASSPGSGSSTDTQYFGPGTRLTVL.

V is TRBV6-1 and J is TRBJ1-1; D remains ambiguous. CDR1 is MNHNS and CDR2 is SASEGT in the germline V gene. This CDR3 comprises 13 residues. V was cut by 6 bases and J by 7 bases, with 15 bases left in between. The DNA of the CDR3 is TGTGCCAGCAGCCGAACTGGGCCAAGTGAAGCTTTCTTT. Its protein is CASSRTGPSEAFF.

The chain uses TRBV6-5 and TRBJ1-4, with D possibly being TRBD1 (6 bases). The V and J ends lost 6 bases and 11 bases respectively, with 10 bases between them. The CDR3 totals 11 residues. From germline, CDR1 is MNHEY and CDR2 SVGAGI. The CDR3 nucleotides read TGTGCCAGCAGGAACAGGGATAAACTGTTTTTT. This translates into CASRNRDKLFF.

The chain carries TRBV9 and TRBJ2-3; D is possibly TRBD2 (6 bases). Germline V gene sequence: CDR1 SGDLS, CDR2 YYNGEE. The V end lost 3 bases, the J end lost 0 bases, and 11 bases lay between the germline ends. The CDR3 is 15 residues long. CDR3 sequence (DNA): TGTGCCAGCAGCGGGGACGGGACTAGCACAGATACGCAGTATTTT. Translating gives CASSGDGTSTDTQYF.

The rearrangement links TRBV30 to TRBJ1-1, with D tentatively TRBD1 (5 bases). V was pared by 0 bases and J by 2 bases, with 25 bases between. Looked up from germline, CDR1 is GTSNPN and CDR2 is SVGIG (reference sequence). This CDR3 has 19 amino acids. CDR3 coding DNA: TGTGCCTGGAGTGTAAACGGACGACATCGGACATGGAGCAACACTGAAGCTTTCTTT. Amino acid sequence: CAWSVNGRHRTWSNTEAFF.

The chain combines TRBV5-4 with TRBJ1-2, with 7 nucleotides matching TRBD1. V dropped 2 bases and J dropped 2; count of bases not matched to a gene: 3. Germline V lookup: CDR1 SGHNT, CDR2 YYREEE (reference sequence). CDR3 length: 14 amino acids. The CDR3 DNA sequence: TGTGCCAGCAGCTTAATGGACAGGAACTATGGCTACACCTTC. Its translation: CASSLMDRNYGYTF.

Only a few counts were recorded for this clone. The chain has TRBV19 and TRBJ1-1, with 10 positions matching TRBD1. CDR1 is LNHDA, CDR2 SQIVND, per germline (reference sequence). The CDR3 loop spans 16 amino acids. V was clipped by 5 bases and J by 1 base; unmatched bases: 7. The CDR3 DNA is TGTGCCAGTAGTCTCCGGGACAGGGGTACGAACACTGAAGCTTTCTTT. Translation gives CASSLRDRGTNTEAFF. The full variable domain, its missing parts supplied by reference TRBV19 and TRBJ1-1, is DGGITQSPKYLFRKEGQNVTLSCEQNLNHDAMYWYRQDPGQGLRLIYYSQIVNDFQKGDIAEGYSVSREKKESFPLTVTSAQKNPTAFYLCASSLRDRGTNTEAFFGQGTRLTVV.

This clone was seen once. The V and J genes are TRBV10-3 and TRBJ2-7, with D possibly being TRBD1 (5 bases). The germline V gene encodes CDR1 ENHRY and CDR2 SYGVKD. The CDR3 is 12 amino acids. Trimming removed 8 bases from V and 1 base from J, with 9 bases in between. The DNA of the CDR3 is TGTGCCATCCGACAGACGTCCTACGAGCAGTACTTC. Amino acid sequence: CAIRQTSYEQYF.

This CDR3 reads CASSHTDTQYF. The CDR3 nucleotides read TGTGCCAGCAGCCACACAGATACGCAGTATTTT. The rearrangement uses TRBV28 and TRBJ2-3, with D unclear. The V end was cut by 6 bases, the J end by 2 bases, with 3 bases between. The CDR3 sequence is 11 residues long. CDR1 MDHEN and CDR2 SYDVKM come from the germline V gene.

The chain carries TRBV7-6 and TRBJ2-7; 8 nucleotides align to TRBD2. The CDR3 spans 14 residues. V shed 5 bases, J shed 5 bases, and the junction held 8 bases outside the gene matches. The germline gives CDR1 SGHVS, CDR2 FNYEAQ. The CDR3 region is CASSDTSGPDEQYF. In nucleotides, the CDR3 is TGTGCCAGCAGCGATACTAGCGGCCCGGACGAGCAGTACTTC.

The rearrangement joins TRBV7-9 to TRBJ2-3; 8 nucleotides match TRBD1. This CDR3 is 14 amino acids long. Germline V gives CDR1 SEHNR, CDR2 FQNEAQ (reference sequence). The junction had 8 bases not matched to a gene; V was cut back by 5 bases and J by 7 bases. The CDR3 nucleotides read TGTGCCAGCAGCCGCGGACAGGGAGTGAATACGCAGTATTTT. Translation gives CASSRGQGVNTQYF.

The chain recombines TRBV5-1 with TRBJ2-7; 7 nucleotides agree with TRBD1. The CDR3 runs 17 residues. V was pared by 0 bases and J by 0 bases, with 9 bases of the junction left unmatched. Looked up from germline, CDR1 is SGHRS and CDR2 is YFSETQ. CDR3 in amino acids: CASSLATGQISSYEQYF. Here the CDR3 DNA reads TGCGCCAGCAGCTTGGCCACGGGACAGATTAGCTCCTACGAGCAGTACTTC.

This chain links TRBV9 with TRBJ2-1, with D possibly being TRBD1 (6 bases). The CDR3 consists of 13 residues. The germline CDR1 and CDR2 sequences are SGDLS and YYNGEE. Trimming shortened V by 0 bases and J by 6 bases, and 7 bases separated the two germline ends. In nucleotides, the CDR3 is TGTGCCAGCAGCGTAGGCAGGGGCAATGAGCAGTTCTTC. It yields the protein CASSVGRGNEQFF.

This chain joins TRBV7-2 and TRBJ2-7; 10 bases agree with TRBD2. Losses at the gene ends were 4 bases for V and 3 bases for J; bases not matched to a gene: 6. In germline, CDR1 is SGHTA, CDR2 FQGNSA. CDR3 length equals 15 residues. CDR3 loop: CASSSRASGGYEQYF. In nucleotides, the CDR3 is TGTGCCAGCAGCTCACGAGCTAGCGGGGGCTACGAGCAGTACTTC.

This chain's CDR3 is CASSITTGAKNIQYF. DNA for the CDR3: TGTGCCAGCAGCATCACGACAGGGGCCAAAAACATTCAGTACTTC. The V gene is TRBV7-9, the J gene TRBJ2-4, with 7 bases matching TRBD1. The J segment lost 1 base and the V segment lost 5 bases, leaving 5 bases of the junction unmatched. Germline V gives CDR1 SEHNR, CDR2 FQNEAQ (reference sequence). This CDR3 spans 15 amino acids.

The CDR3 loop is CASSIEDRAQGEQFF. The CDR3 DNA follows: TGTGCCAGTAGTATAGAGGACAGGGCCCAAGGGGAGCAGTTCTTC. V usage is TRBV19 and J usage is TRBJ2-1, with TRBD1 identical over 8 bases. Germline V gene sequence: CDR1 LNHDA, CDR2 SQIVND (reference sequence). The CDR3 sequence is 15 residues long. V shed 0 bases, J shed 10 bases, and the junction held 8 bases outside the gene matches.

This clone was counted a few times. In DNA, the CDR3 is TGTGCCAGCAGCTTCGGGATCCAAGACTATGGCTACACCTTC. Translating gives CASSFGIQDYGYTF. The chain uses TRBV7-9 and TRBJ1-2; D not resolved. The CDR3 loop spans 14 amino acids. Germline V gives CDR1 SEHNR, CDR2 FQNEAQ (reference sequence). Trimming left V 3 bases short and J 3 bases short, with 11 bases between. The whole variable domain, filled in from reference TRBV7-9 and TRBJ1-2, reads DTGVSQNPRHKITKRGQNVTFRCDPISEHNRLYWYRQTLGQGPEFLTYFQNEAQLEKSRLLSDRFSAERPKGSFSTLEIQRTEQGDSAMYLCASSFGIQDYGYTFGSGTRLTVV.

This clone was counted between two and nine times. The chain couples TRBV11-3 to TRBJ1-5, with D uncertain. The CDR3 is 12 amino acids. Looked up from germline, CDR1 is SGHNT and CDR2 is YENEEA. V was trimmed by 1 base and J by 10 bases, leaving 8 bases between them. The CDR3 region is CASSLGHLPQHF. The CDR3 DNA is TGTGCCAGCAGCTTAGGGCATCTCCCCCAGCATTTT.

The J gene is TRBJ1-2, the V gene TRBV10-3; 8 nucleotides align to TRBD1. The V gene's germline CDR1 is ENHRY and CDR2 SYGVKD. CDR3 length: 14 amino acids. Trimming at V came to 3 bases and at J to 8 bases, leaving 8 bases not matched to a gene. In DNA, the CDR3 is TGTGCCATCAGTGACGTACAGGGGGGGTCCGGCTACACCTTC. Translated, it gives CAISDVQGGSGYTF.

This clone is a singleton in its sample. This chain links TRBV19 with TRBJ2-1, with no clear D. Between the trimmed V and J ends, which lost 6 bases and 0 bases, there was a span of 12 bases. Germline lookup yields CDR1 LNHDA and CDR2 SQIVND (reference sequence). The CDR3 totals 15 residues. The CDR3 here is CASSPLSSSYNEQFF. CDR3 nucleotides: TGTGCCAGTAGCCCCCTGTCCAGCTCCTACAATGAGCAGTTCTTC.

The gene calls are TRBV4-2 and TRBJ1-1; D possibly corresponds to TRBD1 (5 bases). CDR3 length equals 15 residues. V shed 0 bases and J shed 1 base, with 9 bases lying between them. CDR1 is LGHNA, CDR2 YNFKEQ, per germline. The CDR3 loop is CASSQDEGSNTEAFF. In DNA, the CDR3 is TGTGCCAGCAGCCAAGATGAGGGGTCGAACACTGAAGCTTTCTTT.

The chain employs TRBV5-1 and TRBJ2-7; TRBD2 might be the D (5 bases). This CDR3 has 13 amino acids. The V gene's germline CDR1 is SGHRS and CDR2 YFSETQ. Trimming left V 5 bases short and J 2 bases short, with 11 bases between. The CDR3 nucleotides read TGCGCCAGCAGGACGGGAAGGGCCTACGAGCAGTACTTC. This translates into CASRTGRAYEQYF.

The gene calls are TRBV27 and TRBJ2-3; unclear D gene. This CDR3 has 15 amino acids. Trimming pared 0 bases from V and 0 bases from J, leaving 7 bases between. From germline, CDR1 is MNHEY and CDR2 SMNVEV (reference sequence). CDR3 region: CASSLSRLSTDTQYF. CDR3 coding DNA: TGTGCCAGCAGTTTATCGCGGCTAAGCACAGATACGCAGTATTTT.

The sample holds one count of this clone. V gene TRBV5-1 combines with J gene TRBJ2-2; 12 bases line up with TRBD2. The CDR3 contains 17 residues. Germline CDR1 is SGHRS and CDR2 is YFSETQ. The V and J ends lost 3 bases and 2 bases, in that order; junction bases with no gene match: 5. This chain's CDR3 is CASSSTSGSVNTGELFF. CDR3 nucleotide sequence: TGCGCCAGCAGCTCGACTAGCGGGAGCGTTAACACCGGGGAGCTGTTTTTT.

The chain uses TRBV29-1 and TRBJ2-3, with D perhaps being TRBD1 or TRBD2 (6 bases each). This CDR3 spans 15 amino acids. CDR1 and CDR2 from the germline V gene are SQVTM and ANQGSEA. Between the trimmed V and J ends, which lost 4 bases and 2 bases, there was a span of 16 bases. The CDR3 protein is CSVAGAGTFTDTQYF. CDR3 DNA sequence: TGCAGCGTTGCGGGGGCCGGAACTTTCACAGATACGCAGTATTTT.

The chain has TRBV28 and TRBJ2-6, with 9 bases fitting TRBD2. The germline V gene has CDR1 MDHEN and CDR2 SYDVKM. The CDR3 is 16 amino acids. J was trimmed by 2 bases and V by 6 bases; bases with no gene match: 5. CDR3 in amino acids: CASRAAGGPGANVLTF. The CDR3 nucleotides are TGTGCCAGCAGGGCAGCGGGGGGTCCTGGGGCCAACGTCCTGACTTTC. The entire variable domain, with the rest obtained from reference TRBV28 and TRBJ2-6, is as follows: DVKVTQSSRYLVKRTGEKVFLECVQDMDHENMFWYRQDPGLGLRLIYFSYDVKMKEKGDIPEGYSVSREKKERFSLILESASTNQTSMYLCASRAAGGPGANVLTFGAGSRLTVL.